Detailed here is one T cell receptor (beta chain). There is no known antigen for this receptor. Qualities for individual bases were not recorded, and no much larger clone is one base off. This sample is part of a study of fetal regulatory T cell absence and autoimmunity (dated by TCRdb to about 2017). Regarding the complete study: Autoimmunity of the exocrine pancreas was seen in the IPEX patients even though clinical diabetes was absent.

Genomic DNA obtained from frozen pancreas tissue was processed for repertoire sequencing. Genomic DNA, roughly 1.7-3.4 ug, was extracted from umbilical cord blood or frozen pancreas using the DNeasy Blood and Tissue Kit. On the study overall, not on this receptor specifically: Compared with cord blood, the pancreas TCR compartment showed significant oligoclonal enrichment, and some top clones were enriched more than 90-fold. The oligoclonal enrichment was interpreted as support for antigen-driven autoimmunity occurring in the pancreas before birth in IPEX syndrome. TRB gene family usage was found to be broadly similar between cord blood and pancreas and to resemble published neonatal and adult repertoires.

Amplification and barcoding of TCRbeta CDR3 regions were carried out by two-step multiplex PCR on the immunoSEQ human TCRbeta survey platform. Illumina instruments were used to sequence the libraries, and IgH from the same samples was sequenced in parallel. In the original analysis: To remove PCR and sequencing errors, raw reads were filtered against the IMGT V, D, J definitions and then binned using a nearest-neighbor algorithm. A clone was defined by an identical nucleotide sequence, and differential abundance between tissues was tested with a Fisher exact test for each clone at a pFDR threshold of p<0.01. Clones whose frequencies were too low for statistical inference were excluded by a minimum inclusion filter of 10 in either sample. The immunoSEQ Analyzer was used for pairwise clonal comparisons, while IMGT tools were used to assess gene family usage. This immuneACCESS table, as held by TCRdb, lists in-frame sequences with V and J called but not all clones. Of the missing ones, under half trace to an unresolved V gene in checked studies; the others have no known cause. The V and J calls and the clone size are those of that table, but D and trimming were determined from the DNA. This sample gives more than 90,000 clones in total; about two thirds of them show up just once. The top ten constitute roughly 2% of the sample.

The CDR3 spans 15 residues, from the cysteine through the phenylalanine. Solely the CDR3 DNA is kept, with 45 bases framed from the first base. Relative to germline, V is missing 4 bases and J is missing 0 bases, with 3 bases of the junction outside any gene match. Via the germline V gene, CDR1 is MGHRA and CDR2 YSYEKL. The chain is made from TRBV4-1 and TRBJ1-1, and 9 junction bases match TRBD1. Sequencing was done on a sample of pancreas tissue. This receptor was identified in a male donor with IPEX syndrome. The sequenced DNA: TGCGCCAGCAGCCCAAGGACAGGGGTGAACACTGAAGCTTTCTTT. Translated, it gives CASSPRTGVNTEAFF.